Below, 12 T cell receptor beta chains from the same sample are listed, as sequenced in a study of blood T cell repertoires in COVID-19. Assay used: immunoSEQ multiplex PCR; TCRdb lists only in-frame clones, some missing. Among 29,000 or so clones, more than 70% were seen once, and the ten largest hold roughly 3.5%. Sequences were obtained from peripheral blood. All receptors derive from a human donor in a cohort sampled during active COVID-19.

V is TRBV19 and J is TRBJ1-5, with D tentatively TRBD1 (5 bases). Germline V gene data show CDR1 as LNHDA and CDR2 as SQIVND (reference sequence). The CDR3 spans 17 residues. Trimming took off 1 base at V and 1 base at J, with 14 bases between the two ends. CDR3 in DNA: TGTGCCAGTAGTATAGGGGGCTTTGGGGTGAGCAATCAGCCCCAGCATTTT. It yields the protein CASSIGGFGVSNQPQHF.

The J gene is TRBJ1-6, the V gene TRBV19, with 9 bases identical to TRBD1. Trimming cost V 5 bases and J 10 bases; bases outside gene matches: 6. This CDR3 contains 14 residues. The germline gives CDR1 LNHDA, CDR2 SQIVND (reference sequence). The CDR3 nucleotides are TGTGCCAGTAGTTCCGGGACAGGGCCATCACCCCTCCACTTT. Translating gives CASSSGTGPSPLHF.

This chain connects TRBV2 to TRBJ2-3; D not resolved. The CDR3 runs to 15 residues. The V gene's germline CDR1 is SNHLY and CDR2 FYNNEI. Trimming took off 1 base at V and 2 bases at J, with 10 bases between the two ends. The CDR3: CASSEEAGFTDTQYF. The CDR3 nucleotides read TGTGCCAGCAGTGAAGAGGCCGGGTTCACAGATACGCAGTATTTT. Full variable domain (outside the CDR3, taken from reference TRBV2 and TRBJ2-3): EPEVTQTPSHQVTQMGQEVILRCVPISNHLYFYWYRQILGQKVEFLVSFYNNEISEKSEIFDDQFSVERPDGSNFTLKIRSTKLEDSAMYFCASSEEAGFTDTQYFGPGTRLTVL.

V usage is TRBV10-3 and J usage is TRBJ1-2; maybe TRBD1 (6 bases). The CDR3 totals 15 residues. V lost 7 bases to trimming and J lost 5 bases, with 20 bases between them. Germline lookup yields CDR1 ENHRY and CDR2 SYGVKD. CDR3 DNA: TGTGCCATCACCGAGTTACAGGGTAGTAGATATGGCTACACCTTC. It is translated as CAITELQGSRYGYTF.

The chain joins TRBV4-2 to TRBJ2-7, with D maybe TRBD1 (6 bases). The V and J ends lost 4 bases and 0 bases respectively, with 10 bases between them. The germline gives CDR1 LGHNA, CDR2 YNFKEQ. This CDR3 is 14 amino acids long. Here the CDR3 reads CASSPETGSYEQYF. The CDR3 DNA follows: TGTGCCAGCAGCCCTGAGACAGGCTCCTACGAGCAGTACTTC.

The rearrangement joins TRBV5-4 to TRBJ1-1; D possibly corresponds to TRBD1 (6 bases). The V gene lost 0 bases and the J gene lost 5 bases, with 14 bases spanning the gap. Germline CDR1 and CDR2: SGHNT and YYREEE (reference sequence). The CDR3 runs 15 residues. CDR3 sequence: CASSLARGGATEAFF. The DNA for the CDR3 is TGTGCCAGCAGCTTGGCGAGGGGGGGCGCGACTGAAGCTTTCTTT.

This chain links TRBV7-2 with TRBJ2-7, with TRBD1 as a possible D gene (5 bases). Between the trimmed V and J ends, which lost 5 bases and 3 bases, there was a span of 17 bases. The CDR3 totals 15 residues. Germline loops: CDR1 SGHTA, CDR2 FQGNSA. The CDR3 region is CASSIGHLNLYEQYF. CDR3 coding DNA: TGTGCCAGCAGCATCGGACATCTTAACCTCTACGAGCAGTACTTC.

The J gene is TRBJ2-1, the V gene TRBV5-1; perhaps TRBD2 as D (7 bases). The CDR3 consists of 15 residues. The V and J ends lost 4 bases and 4 bases respectively, with 15 bases between them. Germline values: CDR1 SGHRS, CDR2 YFSETQ. CDR3 in amino acids: CASSEGGISYNEQFF. The CDR3 coding sequence is TGCGCCAGCAGCGAGGGGGGGATTAGTTACAATGAGCAGTTCTTC.

The V call is TRBV19, the J call TRBJ2-6; the D gene is possibly TRBD1 (5 bases). Deletions cut 5 bases from V and 4 bases from J, with 9 bases between. The CDR3 runs 14 residues. In germline, CDR1 is LNHDA, CDR2 SQIVND (reference sequence). In nucleotides, the CDR3 is TGTGCCAGTAGTGCAGGGTGGGGGGCCAACGTCCTGACTTTC. This translates into CASSAGWGANVLTF.

The sample holds a few counts of this clone. This CDR3 is also generated by other DNA sequences in the sample. The CDR3 region has the DNA TGCGCCAGCAGCTTGGGGGGTACGGGGGTTGATTCACCCCTCCACTTT. Residues: CASSLGGTGVDSPLHF. V gene TRBV5-1 combines with J gene TRBJ1-6; a weak D match, TRBD1 (5 bases). Germline V gene lookup returns CDR1 SGHRS and CDR2 YFSETQ. V was trimmed by 0 bases and J by 8 bases, leaving 15 bases between them. The CDR3 is 16 amino acids.

For the CDR3, the DNA is TGTGCCAGTAGTATTCCTAGCGGGGGGCTTAATGAGCAGTTCTTC. Encoded protein: CASSIPSGGLNEQFF. V gene TRBV19 combines with J gene TRBJ2-1; 11 bases are a match to TRBD2. Per germline, CDR1 LNHDA and CDR2 SQIVND (reference sequence). V gave up 3 bases and J gave up 7 bases; unmatched junction bases: 5. The CDR3 has 15 amino acids. The variable domain in full, with the rest retrieved from reference TRBV19 and TRBJ2-1, is DGGITQSPKYLFRKEGQNVTLSCEQNLNHDAMYWYRQDPGQGLRLIYYSQIVNDFQKGDIAEGYSVSREKKESFPLTVTSAQKNPTAFYLCASSIPSGGLNEQFFGPGTRLTVL.

J is TRBJ1-2 and V is TRBV6-5; the D gene is possibly TRBD1 (6 bases). V lost 6 bases and J 4 bases, leaving 15 bases between the germline ends. In germline, CDR1 is MNHEY, CDR2 SVGAGI. This CDR3 has 14 residues. CDR3 loop: CASRPTGLFYGYTF. CDR3 coding DNA: TGTGCCAGCAGACCGACAGGTCTTTTCTATGGCTACACCTTC.